This passage covers 24 T cell receptor beta chains from one sample sequenced in a study of CD8+ T cells in alopecia areata. The authors extracted RNA and reverse transcribed it into cDNA as the sequencing template. Using immunoSEQ multiplex PCR, the repertoire was profiled, and TCRdb retains in-frame clones only, with some absent. The sample has about 200,000 clones; 45% to 70% are singletons. Sequencing was done on a sample of CD8+ T cells sorted from blood. These receptors all stem from a human donor in good health.

This clone appeared a few times. This chain uses TRBV9 with TRBJ1-1; weak D call: TRBD1 (6 bases). Trimming took off 3 bases at V and 4 bases at J, with 16 bases between the two ends. CDR3 length: 15 amino acids. Germline V gene sequence: CDR1 SGDLS, CDR2 YYNGEE. The CDR3 sequence: CASSANRVTGTEAFF. The DNA for the CDR3 is TGTGCCAGCAGCGCCAACAGGGTGACTGGCACTGAAGCTTTCTTT.

There are a few counts of this clone. For the CDR3, the DNA is TGTGCCAGCAGCGTAGCGGCGGGGTACTACGAGCAGTACTTC. This encodes CASSVAAGYYEQYF. The chain couples TRBV9 to TRBJ2-7, with D possibly TRBD2 on 6 matching bases. V was clipped by 0 bases and J by 3 bases, with 10 bases between them. In germline, CDR1 is SGDLS, CDR2 YYNGEE. This CDR3 contains 14 residues.

This clone was found a few times. This rearrangement joins TRBV6-5 to TRBJ2-5, with a tentative D call TRBD2 (7 bases). V was pared by 0 bases and J by 4 bases, with 12 bases between. This CDR3 contains 15 residues. Germline values: CDR1 MNHEY, CDR2 SVGAGI. CDR3 DNA sequence: TGTGCCAGCAGTTACTCGAGGGGGGGACGAGAGACCCAGTACTTC. Translating gives CASSYSRGGRETQYF.

The chain joins TRBV27 to TRBJ1-2; D is possibly TRBD1 (5 bases). V shed 5 bases and J shed 4 bases, with 14 bases lying between them. The germline gives CDR1 MNHEY, CDR2 SMNVEV (reference sequence). The CDR3 has 14 amino acids. CDR3 amino acids: CASSPGPQTYGYTF. The CDR3 DNA reads TGTGCCAGCAGTCCGGGGCCTCAGACCTATGGCTACACCTTC.

This clone was observed a handful of times. The chain carries TRBV7-9 and TRBJ2-1; D tentatively reads TRBD1 or TRBD2 (5 bases each). The length of the CDR3 is 13 residues. The V gene lost 4 bases and the J gene lost 3 bases, with 7 bases spanning the gap. Germline values: CDR1 SEHNR, CDR2 FQNEAQ (reference sequence). CDR3 DNA sequence: TGTGCCAGCAGCTGGGACCGCTACAATGAGCAGTTCTTC. Its translation: CASSWDRYNEQFF.

V usage is TRBV4-1 and J usage is TRBJ2-5, with TRBD1 matching 8 bases. The trim removed 8 bases at V and 5 bases at J, leaving 10 bases unmatched. Germline CDR1 is MGHRA and CDR2 is YSYEKL. The CDR3 sequence is 14 residues long. The CDR3, as DNA: TGCGCCAGCTCACCCCCAGGGGGCGGTGAGACCCAGTACTTC. Protein sequence: CASSPPGGGETQYF.

The chain recombines TRBV27 with TRBJ2-5, with D tentatively TRBD1 (6 bases). Germline assignment: CDR1 MNHEY and CDR2 SMNVEV (reference sequence). The CDR3 contains 15 residues. V was trimmed by 5 bases and J by 0 bases, leaving 13 bases between them. The CDR3 nucleotides are TGTGCCAGCAGTACAGGGATGAGGTACCAAGAGACCCAGTACTTC. Residues: CASSTGMRYQETQYF.

This clone showed up just a few times. The chain recombines TRBV7-9 with TRBJ2-1; TRBD2 agrees at 7 bases. Germline-derived CDR1 and CDR2 are SEHNR and FQNEAQ (reference sequence). V trimming: 7 bases; J trimming: 7 bases; junction bases outside the gene matches: 10. The CDR3 is 14 residues long. The CDR3 DNA reads as TGTGCCAGCACCCCCCCGGGGAGGGCGAATGAGCAGTTCTTC. Translation gives CASTPPGRANEQFF.

This clone was recorded many times. J is TRBJ2-7 and V is TRBV19, with D perhaps assigned TRBD1 or TRBD2 (5 bases each). Germline CDR1 is LNHDA and CDR2 is SQIVND (reference sequence). The CDR3 has 14 residues. Trimming removed 5 bases at V and 2 bases at J, with 13 bases between. CDR3 in amino acids: CASSAGALPYEQYF. The CDR3 DNA reads as TGTGCCAGTAGTGCCGGGGCCCTCCCCTACGAGCAGTACTTC.

This chain links TRBV25-1 with TRBJ1-2, with D possibly being TRBD1 (5 bases). Trimming pared 7 bases from V and 8 bases from J, leaving 11 bases between. Germline loops: CDR1 MGHDK, CDR2 SYGVNS. The CDR3 spans 11 residues. In nucleotides, the CDR3 is TGTGCCAGCACGGGGGGGGAGGGCTACACCTTC. Residues: CASTGGEGYTF.

This chain uses TRBV7-9 with TRBJ1-2; 7 bases agree with TRBD1. Germline V CDR1 and CDR2: SEHNR, FQNEAQ (reference sequence). The CDR3 is 13 amino acids. With V trimmed by 5 bases and J by 2 bases, 2 bases remained unmatched. CDR3 nucleotide sequence: TGTGCCAGCAGCCAGACAGGGAACTATGGCTACACCTTC. As protein: CASSQTGNYGYTF.

V is TRBV4-1 and J is TRBJ2-1; perhaps TRBD2 as D (6 bases). V was shortened by 2 bases and J by 0 bases, with 11 bases between the two germline ends. The germline CDR1 and CDR2 sequences are MGHRA and YSYEKL. The CDR3 has 16 amino acids. CDR3 loop: CASSQPGLSSYNEQFF. The CDR3 coding sequence is TGCGCCAGCAGCCAACCGGGACTGAGCTCCTACAATGAGCAGTTCTTC.

This sequence joins TRBV7-9 and TRBJ2-1, with 8 bases identical to TRBD1. Trimming took 4 bases from V and 5 from J; bases not matched to a gene: 7. Germline values: CDR1 SEHNR, CDR2 FQNEAQ (reference sequence). The CDR3 runs to 15 residues. CDR3 residues: CASSSGQGQNNEQFF. The CDR3 DNA reads as TGTGCCAGCAGCTCAGGACAGGGCCAGAACAATGAGCAGTTCTTC.

The chain carries TRBV25-1 and TRBJ1-2; D gene unclear. This CDR3 comprises 10 residues. The germline V and J ends were trimmed by 6 bases and 7 bases, with 6 bases remaining between them. Germline loops: CDR1 MGHDK, CDR2 SYGVNS. The CDR3: CASRGSGYTF. In DNA form, the CDR3 reads TGTGCCAGCAGGGGTAGTGGCTACACCTTC.

The J gene is TRBJ2-7, the V gene TRBV27; D gene unclear. Germline V lookup: CDR1 MNHEY, CDR2 SMNVEV (reference sequence). With 5 bases removed from V and 1 base from J, the gap between germline ends came to 12 bases. The CDR3 consists of 14 residues. CDR3 nucleotide sequence: TGTGCCAGCAGTCCCAAGGGTGCGTCCTACGAGCAGTACTTC. Protein: CASSPKGASYEQYF.

CDR3 nucleotides: TGTGCCAGCAGTGAAAGGTCCCTCGAGGGGCAGTTCTTC. Translation: CASSERSLEGQFF. V gene TRBV6-1 combines with J gene TRBJ2-1; TRBD2 might be the D (5 bases). The CDR3 has 13 amino acids. Germline V gene lookup returns CDR1 MNHNS and CDR2 SASEGT. V gave up 2 bases and J gave up 12 bases, with 14 bases separating them.

The CDR3 protein is CASSQEPREGGSYEQYF. CDR3 bases: TGTGCCAGCAGCCAAGAGCCGCGGGAGGGGGGTTCCTACGAGCAGTACTTC. The chain joins TRBV4-2 to TRBJ2-7; 9 nucleotides line up with TRBD2. In germline, CDR1 is LGHNA, CDR2 YNFKEQ. The CDR3 sequence is 17 residues long. The junction had 7 bases not matched to a gene; V was cut back by 0 bases and J by 1 base.

V is TRBV7-9 and J is TRBJ1-6, with TRBD1 as a possible D gene (5 bases). Germline V gene lookup returns CDR1 SEHNR and CDR2 FQNEAQ (reference sequence). The CDR3 spans 14 residues. Trimming took 2 bases from V and 6 from J, leaving 8 bases between them. The CDR3 DNA is TGTGCCAGCAGCTTACCCGACAGTAATTCACCCCTCCACTTT. Its translation: CASSLPDSNSPLHF.

There are a few counts of this clone. Different DNA sequences within this sample yield the same CDR3. The rearrangement uses TRBV12-5 and TRBJ1-1; D uncertain. From germline, CDR1 is LGHNT and CDR2 FRNRAP. Trimming removed 3 bases from V and 5 bases from J, with 4 bases in between. The length of the CDR3 is 11 residues. The CDR3: CASGFGTEAFF. DNA for the CDR3: TGTGCTAGTGGTTTCGGGACTGAAGCTTTCTTT.

This clone was seen more than once but under ten times. V and J are TRBV7-9 and TRBJ2-5; 8 bases are shared with TRBD2. The germline CDR1 and CDR2 sequences are SEHNR and FQNEAQ (reference sequence). CDR3 length equals 15 residues. V was clipped by 5 bases and J by 2 bases; unmatched bases: 7. The CDR3: CASSVSGGGQETQYF. CDR3 in DNA: TGTGCCAGCAGCGTCTCCGGCGGGGGGCAAGAGACCCAGTACTTC.

This clone was seen more than once but under ten times. The V and J genes are TRBV5-4 and TRBJ2-3, with TRBD2 matching over 7 bases. CDR3 length equals 12 residues. The germline V gene encodes CDR1 SGHNT and CDR2 YYREEE (reference sequence). V lost 4 bases and J lost 6; bases outside the gene matches: 2. The CDR3 sequence is CASSQGGDTQYF. The CDR3 DNA reads TGTGCCAGCAGCCAGGGAGGGGATACGCAGTATTTT.

There are a few counts of this clone. The rearrangement joins TRBV7-9 to TRBJ1-1; 12 bases fit TRBD1. CDR1 is SEHNR, CDR2 FQNEAQ, per germline (reference sequence). V trimming: 5 bases; J trimming: 1 base; junction bases outside the gene matches: 8. The CDR3 has 17 amino acids. CDR3: CASSPPGQGARNTEAFF. CDR3 DNA sequence: TGTGCCAGCAGCCCTCCGGGACAGGGGGCGAGGAACACTGAAGCTTTCTTT.

V usage is TRBV5-4 and J usage is TRBJ1-2; D is unclear. Trimming cost V 2 bases and J 4 bases, with 15 bases left between them. CDR1 and CDR2 (germline): SGHNT, YYREEE (reference sequence). This CDR3 spans 15 amino acids. This chain's CDR3 is CASSFEGQPRYGYTF. The DNA for the CDR3 is TGTGCCAGCAGCTTTGAGGGCCAACCCCGCTATGGCTACACCTTC. The variable domain in full, completed from reference TRBV5-4 and TRBJ1-2, reads ETGVTQSPTHLIKTRGQQVTLRCSSQSGHNTVSWYQQALGQGPQFIFQYYREEENGRGNFPPRFSGLQFPNYSSELNVNALELDDSALYLCASSFEGQPRYGYTFGSGTRLTVV.

In this sample, this clone turned up a few times. This rearrangement joins TRBV11-2 to TRBJ2-7; D remains unclear. Germline V CDR1 and CDR2: SGHAT, FQNNGV. V was cut by 0 bases and J by 4 bases, with 7 bases left in between. This CDR3 has 13 amino acids. The CDR3 protein is CASSLDGPYEQYF. The CDR3 DNA reads TGTGCCAGCAGCTTAGATGGACCTTACGAGCAGTACTTC.